This is a list of T cell receptor beta chains from one sample in a study of blood T cell repertoires in COVID-19. Assay: immunoSEQ multiplex PCR; the TCRdb copy retains only in-frame clones and omits some. The sample lists about 96,000 clones; less than 85% were seen once. The sequenced sample was peripheral blood. Receptors were obtained from a woman in her sixties or seventies with acute or convalescent COVID-19. Both conserved end residues are part of each CDR3. Each record gives: J gene, V gene, clone size, D gene, CDR3 protein, CDR3 DNA. A D gene is named only where the DNA matches it firmly. A row's size may be missing; if present it is once, few, many or a size class.

TRBJ1-1 TRBV3-1/TRBV3-2 NA NA CASSQDHRNTEAFF TGTGCCAGCAGCCAAGATCACAGGAACACTGAAGCTTTCTTT
TRBJ2-7 TRBV2 few NA CASSEWRGANYEQYF TGTGCCAGCAGTGAATGGCGGGGAGCAAACTACGAGCAGTACTTC
TRBJ2-2 TRBV6-1 NA NA CASSSQDRFAGELFF TGTGCCAGCAGTTCGCAGGACAGATTCGCCGGGGAGCTGTTTTTT
TRBJ1-2 TRBV28 NA NA CASSLLRTDYGYTF TGTGCCAGCAGTTTATTAAGGACAGACTATGGCTACACCTTC
TRBJ1-1 TRBV7-9 NA NA CASSLVGGNTEAFF TGTGCCAGCAGCTTAGTAGGGGGGAACACTGAAGCTTTCTTT
TRBJ2-4 TRBV3-1/TRBV3-2 NA NA CASSQGGRRGKNIQYF TGTGCCAGCAGCCAAGGGGGGCGAAGAGGCAAAAACATTCAGTACTTC
TRBJ2-7 TRBV18 NA TRBD1 CASSGTGGSYEQYF TGTGCCAGCTCAGGGACAGGGGGATCCTACGAGCAGTACTTC
TRBJ2-5 TRBV7-2 NA TRBD2 CASSSNPLAGGETQYF TGTGCCAGCAGCTCCAACCCTCTAGCGGGGGGTGAGACCCAGTACTTC
TRBJ2-5 TRBV7-8 NA TRBD1 CASSRGQGQETQYF TGTGCCAGCAGCCGGGGACAGGGGCAGGAGACCCAGTACTTC
TRBJ2-1 TRBV5-1 NA TRBD1 CASSLDGQDYNEQFF TGCGCCAGCAGCTTGGATGGACAGGACTACAATGAGCAGTTCTTC
TRBJ1-5 TRBV18 NA NA CASSPGDRNQPQHF TGTGCCAGCTCACCCGGTGACAGGAATCAGCCCCAGCATTTT
TRBJ1-3 TRBV9 NA NA CASSASGPSSGNTIYF TGTGCCAGCAGCGCATCCGGTCCGTCCTCTGGAAACACCATATATTTT
TRBJ1-2 TRBV7-2 NA TRBD1 CASSFGQGGGYTF TGTGCCAGCAGCTTCGGACAGGGCGGTGGCTACACCTTC
TRBJ1-4 TRBV19 many TRBD1 CASTQGGRTNEKLFF TGTGCCAGTACGCAGGGGGGAAGAACTAATGAAAAACTGTTTTTT
TRBJ1-1 TRBV3-1/TRBV3-2 NA TRBD1 CASSPRDRGKAFF TGTGCCAGCAGCCCTCGGGACAGGGGGAAGGCTTTCTTT
TRBJ1-6 TRBV9 once NA CASSVGQTDSPLHF TGTGCCAGCAGCGTAGGACAGACCGATTCACCCCTCCACTTT
TRBJ2-7 TRBV28 once NA CASSPSPIQVYEQYF TGTGCCAGCAGCCCTTCCCCGATACAGGTATACGAGCAGTACTTC
TRBJ2-3 TRBV19 once TRBD1 CASSRQGAADTQYF TGTGCCAGTAGTCGACAGGGGGCCGCAGATACGCAGTATTTT
TRBJ1-6 TRBV28 NA NA CASSGLTGQGSPLHF TGTGCCAGCAGTGGGCTAACAGGACAAGGTTCACCCCTCCACTTT
TRBJ1-3 TRBV7-9 NA TRBD1 CASSTGQGVSGNTIYF TGTGCCAGCAGCACCGGACAGGGAGTATCTGGAAACACCATATATTTT
TRBJ2-3 TRBV15 NA TRBD2 CATSRDQPLLAGPYTDTQYF TGTGCCACCAGCAGAGATCAGCCTCTACTAGCGGGGCCATACACAGATACGCAGTATTTT
TRBJ1-1 TRBV5-1 NA NA CASSLASGGTEAFF TGCGCCAGCAGCTTGGCCTCAGGAGGGACTGAAGCTTTCTTT
TRBJ2-1 TRBV19 NA NA CASRRGTAYNEQFF TGTGCCAGTAGGAGGGGGACCGCCTACAATGAGCAGTTCTTC
TRBJ2-7 TRBV5-4 many NA CASSLRDEQYF TGTGCCAGCAGCTTGCGAGACGAGCAGTACTTC
TRBJ2-1 TRBV19 once TRBD2 CASSSTSGGAAPYNEQFF TGTGCCAGTAGTTCTACTAGCGGGGGGGCCGCCCCTTACAATGAGCAGTTCTTC
TRBJ1-5 TRBV6-5 NA NA CASHRDPNQPQHF TGTGCCAGCCACAGGGACCCCAATCAGCCCCAGCATTTT
TRBJ1-1 TRBV4-1 NA TRBD1 CASSQDRGTGDTEAFF TGCGCCAGCAGCCAAGATCGTGGGACAGGGGACACTGAAGCTTTCTTT
TRBJ1-2 TRBV6-6 once NA CASRMDSFLAGYTF TGTGCCAGCAGGATGGACAGCTTTTTAGCTGGCTACACCTTC
TRBJ2-1 TRBV19 once TRBD2 CASSLGLAGGLNEQFF TGTGCCAGTAGCTTGGGACTAGCGGGGGGCCTCAATGAGCAGTTCTTC
TRBJ2-6 TRBV7-9 NA NA CASSLRRGAGANVLTF TGTGCCAGCAGTCTACGCAGGGGCGCTGGGGCCAACGTCCTGACTTTC
TRBJ1-5 TRBV5-1 NA NA CASSASGFHQPQHF TGCGCCAGCAGCGCCTCAGGGTTTCATCAGCCCCAGCATTTT
TRBJ1-2 TRBV25-1 NA TRBD1 CASSEPAGGPLGYTF TGTGCCAGCAGCGAACCCGCAGGGGGGCCGCTCGGCTACACCTTC
TRBJ1-2 TRBV5-5 NA TRBD1 CASSLSRGLANYGYTF TGTGCCAGCAGCTTGTCCAGGGGGCTGGCTAACTATGGCTACACCTTC
TRBJ1-1 TRBV27 NA TRBD1 CASSLTGQLNTEAFF TGTGCCAGCAGTTTAACGGGACAGCTGAACACTGAAGCTTTCTTT
TRBJ1-4 TRBV3-1/TRBV3-2 NA TRBD1 CASRHGDRTNEKLFF TGTGCCAGCAGACATGGGGACAGGACGAATGAAAAACTGTTTTTT
TRBJ1-5 TRBV19 NA TRBD1 CASSLQGAGNQPQHF TGTGCCAGTAGTCTACAGGGGGCAGGGAATCAGCCCCAGCATTTT
TRBJ2-3 TRBV7-7 NA NA CASSLDLGSGTQYF TGTGCCAGCAGCTTGGATCTAGGATCCGGTACGCAGTATTTT
TRBJ2-3 TRBV24-1 NA NA CATGGVSTDTQYF TGTGCCACCGGCGGGGTGAGCACAGATACGCAGTATTTT
TRBJ1-4 TRBV18 NA TRBD1 CASSSNRGPNEKLFF TGTGCCAGCTCATCAAACAGGGGGCCGAATGAAAAACTGTTTTTT
TRBJ2-7 TRBV2 NA NA CASSVRAEQYF TGTGCCAGCAGCGTCAGGGCGGAGCAGTACTTC
TRBJ2-5 TRBV7-6 NA NA CASSLSTIQETQYF TGTGCCAGCAGCTTAAGCACCATACAAGAGACCCAGTACTTC
TRBJ2-3 TRBV7-8 once TRBD2 CASSLVAGHHTDTQYF TGTGCCAGCAGCTTGGTAGCGGGGCATCACACAGATACGCAGTATTTT
TRBJ2-2 TRBV5-4 few TRBD2 CASTRDLAGNTGELFF TGTGCCAGCACCCGGGACCTAGCGGGGAACACCGGGGAGCTGTTTTTT
TRBJ1-1 TRBV5-1 NA NA CASSPEVRLATEAFF TGCGCCAGCAGCCCGGAGGTCCGGCTAGCAACTGAAGCTTTCTTT